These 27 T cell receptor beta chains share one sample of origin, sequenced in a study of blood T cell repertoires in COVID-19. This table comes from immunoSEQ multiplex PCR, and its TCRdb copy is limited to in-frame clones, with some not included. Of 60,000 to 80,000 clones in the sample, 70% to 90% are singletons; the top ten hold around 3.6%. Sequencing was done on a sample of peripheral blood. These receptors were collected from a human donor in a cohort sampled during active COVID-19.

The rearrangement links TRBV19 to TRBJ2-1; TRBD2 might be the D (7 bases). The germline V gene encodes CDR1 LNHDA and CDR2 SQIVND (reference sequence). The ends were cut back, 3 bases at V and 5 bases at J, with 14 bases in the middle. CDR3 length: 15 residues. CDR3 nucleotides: TGTGCCAGTAGTATTGCGGGGAGGGGGGACAATGAGCAGTTCTTC. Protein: CASSIAGRGDNEQFF.

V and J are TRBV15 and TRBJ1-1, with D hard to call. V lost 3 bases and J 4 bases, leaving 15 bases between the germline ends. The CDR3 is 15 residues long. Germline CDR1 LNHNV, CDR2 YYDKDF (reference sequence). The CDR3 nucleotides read TGTGCCACCAGCAGGGACCGGGATTTGACCACTGAAGCTTTCTTT. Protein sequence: CATSRDRDLTTEAFF.

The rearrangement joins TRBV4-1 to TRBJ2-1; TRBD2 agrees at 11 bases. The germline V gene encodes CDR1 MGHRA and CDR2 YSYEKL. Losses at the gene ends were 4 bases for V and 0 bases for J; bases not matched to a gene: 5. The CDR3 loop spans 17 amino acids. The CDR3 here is CASSLLSGGASYNEQFF. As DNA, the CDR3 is TGCGCCAGCAGCCTCCTTAGCGGGGGGGCCTCCTACAATGAGCAGTTCTTC.

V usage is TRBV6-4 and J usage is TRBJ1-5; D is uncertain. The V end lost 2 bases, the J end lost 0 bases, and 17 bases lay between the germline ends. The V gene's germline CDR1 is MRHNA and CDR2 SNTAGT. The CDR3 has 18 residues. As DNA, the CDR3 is TGTGCCAGCAGTGACGCACGGGGTGGGCGGGGTAGCAATCAGCCCCAGCATTTT. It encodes CASSDARGGRGSNQPQHF.

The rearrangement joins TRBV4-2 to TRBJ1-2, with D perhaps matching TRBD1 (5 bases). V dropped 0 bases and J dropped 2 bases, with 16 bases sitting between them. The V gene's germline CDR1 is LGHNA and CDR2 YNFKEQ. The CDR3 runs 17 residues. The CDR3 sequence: CASSQELEGMRNYGYTF. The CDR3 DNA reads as TGTGCCAGCAGCCAAGAATTGGAGGGGATGCGAAACTATGGCTACACCTTC.

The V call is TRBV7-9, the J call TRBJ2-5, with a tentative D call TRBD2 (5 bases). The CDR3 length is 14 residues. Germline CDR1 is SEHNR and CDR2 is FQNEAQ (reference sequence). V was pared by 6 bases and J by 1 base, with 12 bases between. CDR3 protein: CASSRTRGQETQYF. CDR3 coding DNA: TGTGCCAGCAGTAGGACCCGGGGCCAAGAGACCCAGTACTTC.

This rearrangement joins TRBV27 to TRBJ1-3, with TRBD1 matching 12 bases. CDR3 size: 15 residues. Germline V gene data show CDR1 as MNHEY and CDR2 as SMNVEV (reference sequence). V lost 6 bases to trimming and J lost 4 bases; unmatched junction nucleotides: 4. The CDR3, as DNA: TGTGCCAGCAGGGGACAGGGGGCGCGAGGAAACACCATATATTTT. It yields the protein CASRGQGARGNTIYF.

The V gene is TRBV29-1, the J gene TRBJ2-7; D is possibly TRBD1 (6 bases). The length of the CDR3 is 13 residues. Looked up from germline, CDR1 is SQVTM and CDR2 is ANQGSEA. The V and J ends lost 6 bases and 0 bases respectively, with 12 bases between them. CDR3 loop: CSVTDRSSYEQYF. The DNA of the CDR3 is TGCAGCGTGACAGACAGGAGCTCCTACGAGCAGTACTTC.

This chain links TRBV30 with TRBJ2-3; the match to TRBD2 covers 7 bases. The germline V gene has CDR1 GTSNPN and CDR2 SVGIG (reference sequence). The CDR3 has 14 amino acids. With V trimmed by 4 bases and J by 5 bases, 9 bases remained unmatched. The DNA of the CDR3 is TGTGCCTGGACGAGGGAGGGCCCTCGAGATACGCAGTATTTT. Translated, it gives CAWTREGPRDTQYF.

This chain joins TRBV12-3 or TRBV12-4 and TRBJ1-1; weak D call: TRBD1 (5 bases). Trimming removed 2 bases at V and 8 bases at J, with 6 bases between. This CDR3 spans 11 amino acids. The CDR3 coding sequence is TGTGCCAGCAGTTTAAGGGGAGAAGCTTTCTTT. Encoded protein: CASSLRGEAFF.

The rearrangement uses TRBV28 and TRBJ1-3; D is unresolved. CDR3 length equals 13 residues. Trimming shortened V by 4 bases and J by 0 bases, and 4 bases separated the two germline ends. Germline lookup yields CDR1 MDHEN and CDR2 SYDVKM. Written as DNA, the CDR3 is TGTGCCAGCAGTTCGTCCTCTGGAAACACCATATATTTT. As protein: CASSSSSGNTIYF.

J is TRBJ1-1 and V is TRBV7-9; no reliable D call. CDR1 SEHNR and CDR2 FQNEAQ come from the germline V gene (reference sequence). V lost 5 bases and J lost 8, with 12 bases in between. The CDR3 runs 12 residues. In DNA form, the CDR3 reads TGTGCCAGCAGCAAGTCCCGGGAAGAAGCTTTCTTT. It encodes CASSKSREEAFF. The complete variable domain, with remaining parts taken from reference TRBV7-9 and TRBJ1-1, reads DTGVSQNPRHKITKRGQNVTFRCDPISEHNRLYWYRQTLGQGPEFLTYFQNEAQLEKSRLLSDRFSAERPKGSFSTLEIQRTEQGDSAMYLCASSKSREEAFFGQGTRLTVV.

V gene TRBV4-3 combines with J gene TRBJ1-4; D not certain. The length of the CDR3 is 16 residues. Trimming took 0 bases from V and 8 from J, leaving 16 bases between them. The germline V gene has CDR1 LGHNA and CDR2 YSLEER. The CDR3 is CASSQEWLATREKLFF. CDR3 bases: TGCGCCAGCAGCCAAGAATGGCTCGCCACCAGGGAAAAACTGTTTTTT.

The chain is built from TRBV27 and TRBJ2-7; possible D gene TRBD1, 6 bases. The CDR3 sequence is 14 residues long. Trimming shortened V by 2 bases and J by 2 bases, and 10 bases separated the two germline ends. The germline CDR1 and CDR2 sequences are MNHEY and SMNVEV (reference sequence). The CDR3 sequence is CASSLLGGAYEQYF. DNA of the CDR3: TGTGCCAGCAGTTTACTAGGGGGTGCCTACGAGCAGTACTTC.

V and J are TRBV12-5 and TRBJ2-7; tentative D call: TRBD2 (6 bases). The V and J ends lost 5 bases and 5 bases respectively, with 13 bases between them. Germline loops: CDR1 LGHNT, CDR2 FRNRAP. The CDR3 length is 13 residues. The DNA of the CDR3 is TGTGCTAGTGGTACAGGACTAAGCGACGAGCAGTACTTC. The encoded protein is CASGTGLSDEQYF.

In DNA form, the CDR3 reads TGTGCCAGCAGTTTAATGTCGTCGGGGGGACTAGCGGGAGAGTCCTACAATGAGCAGTTCTTC. Amino acids: CASSLMSSGGLAGESYNEQFF. This chain links TRBV28 with TRBJ2-1, with 14 bases fitting TRBD2. Germline loops: CDR1 MDHEN, CDR2 SYDVKM. The CDR3 runs to 21 residues. Losses at the gene ends were 2 bases for V and 1 base for J; bases not matched to a gene: 13.

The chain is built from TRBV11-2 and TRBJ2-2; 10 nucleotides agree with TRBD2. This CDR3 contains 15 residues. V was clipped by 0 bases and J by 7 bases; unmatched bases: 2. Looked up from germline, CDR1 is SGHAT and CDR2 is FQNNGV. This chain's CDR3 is CASSLEIAGGGELFF. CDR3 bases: TGTGCCAGCAGCTTAGAGATAGCGGGAGGCGGGGAGCTGTTTTTT.

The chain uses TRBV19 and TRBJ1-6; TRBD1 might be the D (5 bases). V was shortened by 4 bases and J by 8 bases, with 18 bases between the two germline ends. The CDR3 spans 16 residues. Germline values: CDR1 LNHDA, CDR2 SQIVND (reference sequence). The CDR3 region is CASSSPRTYIDSPLHF. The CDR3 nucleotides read TGTGCCAGTAGTAGCCCTCGGACATATATCGATTCACCCCTCCACTTT.

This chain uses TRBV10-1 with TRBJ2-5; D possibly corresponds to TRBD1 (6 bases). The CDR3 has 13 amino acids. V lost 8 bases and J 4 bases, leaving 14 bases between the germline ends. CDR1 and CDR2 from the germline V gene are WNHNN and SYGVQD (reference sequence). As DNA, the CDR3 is TGCGCCAGCGCCCGGGACATAGGAGAGACCCAGTACTTC. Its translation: CASARDIGETQYF.

DNA for the CDR3: TGTGCCAGCAGTTTAGGGCAGCCAGGGACTGATACGCAGTATTTT. The encoded protein is CASSLGQPGTDTQYF. The V call is TRBV28, the J call TRBJ2-3; perhaps TRBD2 as D (6 bases). The CDR3 consists of 15 residues. The germline gives CDR1 MDHEN, CDR2 SYDVKM. The V and J ends lost 2 bases and 6 bases respectively, with 15 bases between them.

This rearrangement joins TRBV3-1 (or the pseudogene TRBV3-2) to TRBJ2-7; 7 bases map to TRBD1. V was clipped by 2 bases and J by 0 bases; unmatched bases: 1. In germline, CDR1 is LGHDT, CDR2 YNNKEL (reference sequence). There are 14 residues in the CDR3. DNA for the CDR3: TGTGCCAGCAGCCAATGGGACAGCTCCTACGAGCAGTACTTC. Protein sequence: CASSQWDSSYEQYF.

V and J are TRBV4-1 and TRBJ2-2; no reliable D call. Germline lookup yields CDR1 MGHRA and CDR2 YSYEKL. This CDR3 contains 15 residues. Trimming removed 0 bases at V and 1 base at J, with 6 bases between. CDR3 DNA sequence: TGCGCCAGCAGCCAAGACTATATGAACACCGGGGAGCTGTTTTTT. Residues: CASSQDYMNTGELFF.

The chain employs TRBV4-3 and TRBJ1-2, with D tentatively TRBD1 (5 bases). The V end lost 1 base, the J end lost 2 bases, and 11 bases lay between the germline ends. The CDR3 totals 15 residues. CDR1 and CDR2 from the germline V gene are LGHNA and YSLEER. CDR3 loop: CASSQVAGINYGYTF. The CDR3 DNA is TGCGCCAGCAGCCAAGTTGCAGGGATCAACTATGGCTACACCTTC.

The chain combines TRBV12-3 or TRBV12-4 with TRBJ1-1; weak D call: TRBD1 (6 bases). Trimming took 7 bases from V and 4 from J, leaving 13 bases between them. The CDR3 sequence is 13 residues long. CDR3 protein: CASTFRQATEAFF. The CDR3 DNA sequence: TGTGCCAGCACCTTCCGACAGGCCACTGAAGCTTTCTTT.

CDR3 in amino acids: CASSPRVVEQYF. The CDR3 nucleotides are TGTGCCAGCAGCCCCAGGGTTGTCGAGCAGTACTTC. V and J are TRBV11-2 and TRBJ2-7; possible D gene TRBD1, 5 bases. The CDR3 covers 12 residues. Trimming shortened V by 5 bases and J by 6 bases, and 11 bases separated the two germline ends. Per germline, CDR1 SGHAT and CDR2 FQNNGV.

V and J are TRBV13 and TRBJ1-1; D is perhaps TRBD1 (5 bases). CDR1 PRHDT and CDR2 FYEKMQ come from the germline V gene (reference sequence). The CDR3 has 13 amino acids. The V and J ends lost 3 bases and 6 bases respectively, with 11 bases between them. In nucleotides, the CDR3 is TGTGCCAGCAGCTTGGGGGGAGCATCTGAAGCTTTCTTT. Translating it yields CASSLGGASEAFF.

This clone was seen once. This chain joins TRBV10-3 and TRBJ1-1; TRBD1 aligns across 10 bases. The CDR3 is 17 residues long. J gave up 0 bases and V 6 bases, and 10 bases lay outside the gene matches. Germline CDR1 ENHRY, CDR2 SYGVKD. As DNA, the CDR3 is TGTGCCATCAGACCGGACAGGGGGTTGCTTATGAACACTGAAGCTTTCTTT. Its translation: CAIRPDRGLLMNTEAFF.